This entry concerns a single TCR beta chain. Its antigen is currently unknown. TCRdb used MiXCR to reprocess the RACE reads, holding one entry per CDR3 protein. The sample lists about 110,000 distinct CDR3 sequences; 9.2% were seen once. Trimming at V came to 8 bases and at J to 7 bases, leaving 17 bases not matched to a gene. The CDR3 contains 16 residues. CDR1 is MNHEY, CDR2 SVGEGT, per germline. Time point denoted: patch test 2, 6 weeks after DPC sensitization. Treatment defined: therapeutic diphenylcyclopropenone sensitization with weekly scalp DPC. This entry comes from a study of human T cells and chemical hapten exposure. Findings and caveats of the study: PT1 expanded TCR numbers tracked positively with patch test score. Unchanged with DPC sensitization were TCRs above 1 in 1000 frequency.

The sequence came from a woman in her forties with alopecia areata. Some clones in this sample may be carry-over from other donors' samples. The specimen comprised whole blood, sampled in connection with sensitization to the hapten diphenylcyclopropenone (DPC). The gene calls are TRBV6-2 or TRBV6-3 and TRBJ1-2; TRBD1 matches at 9 bases. CDR3 DNA: TGTGCCAGCTGGACAGGGGAGTTTACATTCATCGGTGGCTACACCTTC. The encoded protein is CASWTGEFTFIGGYTF.